This is a list of T cell receptor beta chains from one sample in a study of neurological immune-mediated disorders. Each CDR3 protein is one row after TCRdb ran MiXCR on the 5' RACE reads. The repertoire holds approximately 60,000 distinct CDR3 sequences, with approximately 3.7% as singletons. Specimen: PBMCs. The receptors come from a middle-aged man with multiple sclerosis. Each CDR3 is given with its conserved first and last residue. A D gene is named only where the DNA matches it firmly. Not all rows give a size; the values are once, few, many and, for expanded clones, a class.

many	TRBD1	15	TRBV11-2	TRBJ2-2	CASSPRTGAPRELFF	TGTGCCAGCAGCCCCAGGACAGGGGCCCCCCGGGAGCTGTTTTTT
.	.	14	TRBV5-1	TRBJ1-2	CASSLGQVNYGYTF	TGCGCCAGCAGCTTGGGGCAGGTCAACTATGGCTACACCTTC
many	TRBD2	16	TRBV9	TRBJ2-3	CASSAGGLAGTDTQYF	TGTGCCAGCAGCGCGGGGGGACTAGCGGGCACAGATACGCAGTATTTT
many	TRBD1	14	TRBV10-3	TRBJ1-3	CAITRTGDGKTIYF	TGTGCCATCACTAGGACAGGGGATGGAAAAACCATATATTTT
.	.	15	TRBV19	TRBJ1-1	CASSIEKGVRTEAFF	TGTGCCAGTAGTATAGAGAAAGGGGTTCGAACTGAAGCTTTCTTT
many	.	15	TRBV5-1	TRBJ2-2	CASSLWLGNTGELFF	TGCGCCAGCAGCTTGTGGCTCGGAAACACCGGGGAGCTGTTTTTT
.	.	13	TRBV12-3/TRBV12-4	TRBJ1-1	CASSHRGNTEAFF	TGTGCCAGCAGTCATCGGGGTAACACTGAAGCTTTCTTT
.	.	14	TRBV19	TRBJ1-5	CASYGRTSNQPQHF	TGTGCCTCCTACGGACGGACTAGCAATCAGCCCCAGCATTTT
many	.	15	TRBV5-1	TRBJ2-5	CASRRTGTRQETQYF	TGCGCCAGCAGACGAACCGGGACAAGACAAGAGACCCAGTACTTC
few	.	14	TRBV7-9	TRBJ1-2	CASSLANDGDGYTF	TGTGCCAGCAGCTTAGCGAATGACGGAGATGGCTACACCTTC
many	TRBD1	13	TRBV4-3	TRBJ1-1	CASSARTGHEAFF	TGCGCCAGCAGCGCCCGGACAGGGCATGAAGCTTTCTTT
many	.	15	TRBV6-1	TRBJ1-5	CASSEDGNSNQPQHF	TGTGCCAGCAGCGAGGACGGTAATAGCAATCAGCCCCAGCATTTT
many	TRBD1	15	TRBV29-1	TRBJ1-1	CSIPYDAGGSTEAFF	TGCAGCATCCCTTATGATGCAGGGGGGTCCACTGAAGCTTTCTTT
.	.	17	TRBV4-2	TRBJ2-5	CASRQRVPGHWGETQYF	TGTGCCAGCAGACAAAGGGTTCCGGGACACTGGGGAGAGACCCAGTACTTC
few	.	15	TRBV9	TRBJ1-1	CASSVGGDLNTEAFF	TGTGCCAGCAGCGTAGGAGGTGATTTGAACACTGAAGCTTTCTTT
many	TRBD2	18	TRBV7-9	TRBJ2-7	CASRPGGGREYTRREQYF	TGTGCCAGCAGACCGGGGGGTGGTAGGGAATACACCCGAAGAGAGCAGTACTTC
many	TRBD1	14	TRBV20-1	TRBJ2-1	CSARRTGGWNEQFF	TGCAGTGCTCGCAGGACAGGGGGCTGGAATGAGCAGTTCTTC
many	TRBD1	14	TRBV2	TRBJ1-2	CASTQTGELGGYTF	TGTGCCAGCACCCAGACAGGGGAGTTGGGTGGCTACACCTTC
many	TRBD1	17	TRBV5-1	TRBJ2-2	CASSFKQGAHGTGELFF	TGCGCCAGCAGCTTCAAACAGGGGGCGCATGGCACCGGGGAGCTGTTTTTT
few	.	13	TRBV2	TRBJ2-2	CASSEAGTGELFF	TGTGCCAGCTCAGAGGCAGGGACCGGGGAGCTGTTTTTT
many	.	14	TRBV20-1	TRBJ1-4	CSARKTATNEKLFF	TGCAGTGCTAGAAAGACAGCAACTAATGAAAAACTGTTTTTT
many	.	16	TRBV20-1	TRBJ1-5	CSARAPFGGTNQPQHF	TGCAGTGCTAGAGCGCCATTCGGGGGAACCAATCAGCCCCAGCATTTT
many	.	15	TRBV5-1	TRBJ1-2	CASSLAPGPIYGYTF	TGCGCCAGCAGCTTGGCTCCAGGCCCCATCTATGGCTACACCTTC
many	TRBD1	14	TRBV5-1	TRBJ1-1	CASSRRQGDAEAFF	TGCGCCAGCAGCCGGAGACAGGGCGATGCTGAAGCTTTCTTT
.	TRBD1	18	TRBV6-5	TRBJ1-5	CASSLSGGGGSNHQPQNF	TGTGCCAGCAGTTTATCAGGAGGGGGCGGCTCGAACCATCAGCCCCAGAATTTT
once	.	12	TRBV7-2	TRBJ2-3	CASSLYMDTQYF	TGTGCCAGTAGCTTATATATGGATACGCAGTATTTT
few	.	16	TRBV15	TRBJ1-5	CATSRDRRGSNQPQHF	TGTGCCACCAGCAGAGATAGGAGGGGCAGCAATCAGCCCCAGCATTTT
few	TRBD2	13	TRBV20-1	TRBJ2-5	CSASLLAGGAQYF	TGCAGTGCTAGTTTGCTAGCGGGGGGGGCCCAGTACTTC
many	.	16	TRBV25-1	TRBJ2-2	CASSASIGRGFGELFF	TGTGCCAGCAGTGCTAGTATTGGCAGGGGATTCGGGGAGCTGTTTTTT
many	TRBD2	17	TRBV12-5	TRBJ2-1	CASGLVPTGGSYNEQFF	TGTGCTAGTGGTTTGGTACCCACGGGGGGGTCCTACAATGAGCAGTTCTTC
few	.	13	TRBV5-1	TRBJ1-5	CASSRDLNQPQHF	TGCGCCAGCAGCCGGGACCTCAATCAGCCCCAGCATTTT
many	.	14	TRBV20-1	TRBJ1-2	CSARGAGPNYGYTF	TGCAGTGCTAGAGGGGCAGGCCCCAACTATGGCTACACCTTC
many	.	17	TRBV25-1	TRBJ2-7	CASSEFDRNGLTYEQYF	TGTGCCAGCAGTGAATTTGACAGGAATGGTTTAACCTACGAGCAGTACTTC
.	.	12	TRBV20-1	TRBJ2-7	CSARGTLGEQYF	TGCAGTGCTAGAGGCACCTTGGGGGAGCAGTACTTC
many	.	13	TRBV20-1	TRBJ1-5	CSASGQSNQPQHF	TGCAGTGCTAGCGGGCAGAGCAATCAGCCCCAGCATTTT
.	.	13	TRBV20-1	TRBJ1-4	CSARWGVNEKLFF	TGCAGTGCTAGATGGGGGGTGAATGAAAAACTGTTTTTT
few	.	12	TRBV15	TRBJ2-3	CATSRDRDTQYF	TGTGCCACCAGCAGAGATAGAGATACGCAGTATTTT
once	TRBD1	15	TRBV20-1	TRBJ1-5	CSARDPTGTEQSQHF	TGCAGTGCTAGAGACCCGACAGGGACAGAGCAGTCCCAGCATTTT
.	.	16	TRBV9	TRBJ2-3	CASSGSGAQGGDTQYF	TGTGCCAGCAGCGGATCCGGGGCACAAGGCGGAGATACGCAGTATTTT
many	.	15	TRBV5-1	TRBJ1-4	CASSLYDRANEKLFF	TGCGCCAGCAGCTTGTACGACAGAGCTAATGAAAAACTGTTTTTT
many	.	14	TRBV12-3/TRBV12-4	TRBJ1-5	CASSLSGSNQPQHF	TGTGCCAGCAGTTTATCGGGGAGCAATCAGCCCCAGCATTTT